This entry concerns a single TCR beta chain. Trimming took 1 base from V and 2 from J, leaving 15 bases between them. From germline, CDR1 is LNHDA and CDR2 SQIVND (reference sequence). This CDR3 is built from 17 residues. This record belongs to a study of blood T cell repertoires in COVID-19. Study in general: Donors in the United States, Italy and Spain gave samples during acute or convalescent COVID-19. PBMCs, B-cell-depleted T cells, or T cells provided the cDNA or gDNA that made up the material.

Produced via immunoSEQ multiplex PCR; TCRdb's table is partial and in-frame only. The sample has about 13,000 clones, 85% to 90% seen once. The rearrangement uses TRBV19 and TRBJ1-5; D gene uncertain. The source of this sequence is a human donor with active COVID-19. The donor label of this sample is uncertain. What was sequenced was peripheral blood. DNA for the CDR3: TGTGCCAGTAGTATAGGGGGAGGTAGGGTTGGCAATCAGCCCCAGCATTTT. Encoded protein: CASSIGGGRVGNQPQHF.